The table lists the clone carrying this TCR beta chain with many counts. A read error may account for a junction end that differs from germline. The data are from a study of T-cell reconstitution after alpha-beta-depleted transplantation in children. This CDR3 is built from 14 residues. Germline V gene data show CDR1 as SNHLY and CDR2 as FYNNEI. This sample's TCRbeta library carried unique molecular identifier barcodes. TCRdb recomputed calls from the PCR reads with MiXCR, one row per CDR3 protein. The table records over 70,000 distinct CDR3 sequences, 7.5% to 9.5% of them present only once. This chain uses TRBV2 with TRBJ2-3, with 9 positions matching TRBD1. The source of this sequence is a human donor who donated a stem cell graft to a child with congenital amegakaryocytic thrombocytopenia. Sequenced here: PBMCs from the stem cell graft donor, sampled from the stem cell graft. This CDR3 is CASKTGGSKDTQYF. CDR3 DNA: TGTGCCAGCAAGACAGGGGGAAGCAAAGATACGCAGTATTTT.